The present TCR beta chain was sequenced within a study of T cell repertoires in cytomegalovirus infection (dated by TCRdb to the late 2010s). Study-wide context: Recently identified HLA-C-restricted CMV epitopes, whose presentation resists viral immunomodulation, were targeted by peptide stimulations together with well-studied HLA-B-restricted epitopes. Donor HLA type was relevant to the analysis, because carriage of CMV infection together with the matching HLA type was indicated by public TCR beta signatures. The paper as a whole reports these results and caveats: The ex vivo response was dominated by HLA-C-restricted CMV-specific TCR beta clonotypes, which also provided the single most frequent clonotype in two of eight donors. In both this cohort and an independent roughly 400-donor cohort, the cumulative frequency of public TCR beta family members distinguished carriers of CMV infection plus the relevant HLA type.

TCRdb lists the instrument as Illumina HiSeq 1500. The public reads were reprocessed in TCRdb via fastp at Q25 and MiXCR, keeping in-frame beta chains. Under each unique CDR3 protein, matching rows form one entry showing the most common genes and DNA. The sample data list approximately 56,000 distinct CDR3 sequences, and around a fifth of these were observed just once. The ten largest clones take up 80% of the sample. The sample's treatment or condition label is to be understood as: in vitro stimulation with specific CMV peptide epitopes to enrich CMV-specific T cells. This clonotype was seen many times. Its cognate antigen has yet to be identified. There are no base qualities to consult, and no much larger clone falls within one base. Sample: CD8+ T cells from cultured PBMCs, taken from culture after CMV antigen stimulation. The receptor's source is a human donor in good health (CMV status not recorded). Some clones in this sample may be carry-over from other donors' samples.

This receptor carries the CDR3 CASSYVGAGYTF. The bases read TGTGCCAGCAGTTACGTGGGGGCAGGCTACACCTTC. The chain was built from TRBV6-5 and TRBJ1-2; TRBD1 might be the D gene, on 6 matching bases. As encoded in the germline V gene, CDR1 is MNHEY while CDR2 is SVGAGI. V gives up 2 bases and J gives up 8 bases, and the segment between their germline ends measures 9 bases. The CDR3, from cysteine to phenylalanine, totals 12 residues. Only CDR3 DNA is held: 36 bases, read in frame from base 1.